This T cell receptor beta chain comes out of a study of cytomegalovirus exposure and HLA in healthy donors. Whole-study findings and limits: Reportedly, HLA-A and HLA-B alleles of most subjects were accurately predicted from TCR beta. Later analysis identified 16,951 TCR beta sequences associated with HLA alleles, using a false discovery rate threshold of 0.05. As a later analysis showed, a missense DCLRE1C variant was linked to trimming of TCR beta V- and J-genes. High specificity and sensitivity for cytomegalovirus status were reported for the classifier.

Amplification used 60 Vbeta primers and 13 Jbeta primers. Libraries were prepared by immunoSEQ multiplex PCR; TCRdb keeps only in-frame clonotypes and omits some of them. The sample carries 100,000 to 150,000 clones, 77% recorded once. The V gene's germline CDR1 is LNHNV and CDR2 YYDKDF (reference sequence). The germline V and J ends were trimmed by 1 base and 3 bases, with 10 bases remaining between them. This CDR3 has 16 residues. About this clone itself: What it binds is not known.

The specimen sequenced was PBMCs. This clonotype was obtained from a woman in her forties in good health and CMV-seropositive. The rearrangement uses TRBV15 and TRBJ2-6; possibly TRBD2 for D (6 bases). The CDR3 DNA reads as TGTGCCACCAGCAGAGCGGGAGTGGGTGGGGCCAACGTCCTGACTTTC. Translated, it gives CATSRAGVGGANVLTF.